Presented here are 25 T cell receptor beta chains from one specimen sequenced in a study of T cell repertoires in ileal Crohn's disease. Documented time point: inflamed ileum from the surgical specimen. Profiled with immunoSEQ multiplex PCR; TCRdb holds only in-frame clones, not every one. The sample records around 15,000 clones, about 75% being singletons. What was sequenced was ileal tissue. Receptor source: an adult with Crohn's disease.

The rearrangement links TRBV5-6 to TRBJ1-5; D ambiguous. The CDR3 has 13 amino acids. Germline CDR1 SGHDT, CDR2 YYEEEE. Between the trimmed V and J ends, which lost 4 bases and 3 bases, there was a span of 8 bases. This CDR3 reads CASSRNNNQPQHF. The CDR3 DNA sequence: TGTGCCAGCAGCCGCAACAACAATCAGCCCCAGCATTTT.

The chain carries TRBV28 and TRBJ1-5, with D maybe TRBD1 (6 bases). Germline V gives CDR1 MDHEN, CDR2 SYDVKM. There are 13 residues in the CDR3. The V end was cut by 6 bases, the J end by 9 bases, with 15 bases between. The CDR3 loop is CASRGAEIVPQHF. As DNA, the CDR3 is TGTGCCAGCAGGGGGGCAGAGATCGTGCCCCAGCATTTT. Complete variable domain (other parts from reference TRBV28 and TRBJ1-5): DVKVTQSSRYLVKRTGEKVFLECVQDMDHENMFWYRQDPGLGLRLIYFSYDVKMKEKGDIPEGYSVSREKKERFSLILESASTNQTSMYLCASRGAEIVPQHFGDGTRLSIL.

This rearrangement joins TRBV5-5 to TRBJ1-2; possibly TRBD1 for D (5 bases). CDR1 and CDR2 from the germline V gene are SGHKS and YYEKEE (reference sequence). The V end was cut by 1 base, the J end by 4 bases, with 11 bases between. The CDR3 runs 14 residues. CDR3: CASSLWDGPYGYTF. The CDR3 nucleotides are TGTGCCAGCAGCTTGTGGGACGGGCCCTATGGCTACACCTTC.

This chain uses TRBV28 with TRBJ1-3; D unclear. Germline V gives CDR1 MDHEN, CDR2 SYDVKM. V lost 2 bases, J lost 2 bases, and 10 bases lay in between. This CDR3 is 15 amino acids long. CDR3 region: CASSLIVRPGNTIYF. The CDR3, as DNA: TGTGCCAGCAGTTTAATAGTGAGGCCTGGAAACACCATATATTTT.

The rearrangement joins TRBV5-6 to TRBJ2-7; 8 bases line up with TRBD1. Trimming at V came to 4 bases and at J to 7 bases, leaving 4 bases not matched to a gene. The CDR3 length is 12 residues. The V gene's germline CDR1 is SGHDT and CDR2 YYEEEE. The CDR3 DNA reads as TGTGCCAGCAGCCCGACAGGGGAAGAGCAGTACTTC. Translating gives CASSPTGEEQYF.

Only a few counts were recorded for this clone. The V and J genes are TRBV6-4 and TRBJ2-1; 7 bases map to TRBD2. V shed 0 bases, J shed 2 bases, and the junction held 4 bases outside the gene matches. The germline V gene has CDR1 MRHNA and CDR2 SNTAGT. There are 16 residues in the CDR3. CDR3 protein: CASSDSAGVAYNEQFF. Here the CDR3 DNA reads TGTGCCAGCAGTGACTCGGCGGGAGTAGCCTACAATGAGCAGTTCTTC.

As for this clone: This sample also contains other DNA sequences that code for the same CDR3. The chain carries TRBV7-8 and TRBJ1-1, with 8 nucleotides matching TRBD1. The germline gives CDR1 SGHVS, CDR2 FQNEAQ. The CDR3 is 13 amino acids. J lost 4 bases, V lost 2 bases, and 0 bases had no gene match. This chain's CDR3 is CASSLTGGTEAFF. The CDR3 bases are TGTGCCAGCAGCTTAACAGGGGGCACTGAAGCTTTCTTT. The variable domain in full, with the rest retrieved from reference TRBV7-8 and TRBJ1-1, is GAGVSQSPRYKVAKRGQDVALRCDPISGHVSLFWYQQALGQGPEFLTYFQNEAQLDKSGLPSDRFFAERPEGSVSTLKIQRTQQEDSAVYLCASSLTGGTEAFFGQGTRLTVV.

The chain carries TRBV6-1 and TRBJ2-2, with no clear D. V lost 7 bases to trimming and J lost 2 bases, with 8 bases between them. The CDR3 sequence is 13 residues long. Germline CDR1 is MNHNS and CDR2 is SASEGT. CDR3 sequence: CASMVVNTGELFF. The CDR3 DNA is TGTGCCAGCATGGTAGTAAACACCGGGGAGCTGTTTTTT.

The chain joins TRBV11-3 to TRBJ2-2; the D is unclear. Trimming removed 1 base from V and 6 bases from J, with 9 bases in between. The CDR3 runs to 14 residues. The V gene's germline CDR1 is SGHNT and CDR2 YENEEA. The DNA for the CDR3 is TGTGCCAGCAGCTTAGCAGCGTCATCCGGGGAGCTGTTTTTT. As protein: CASSLAASSGELFF.

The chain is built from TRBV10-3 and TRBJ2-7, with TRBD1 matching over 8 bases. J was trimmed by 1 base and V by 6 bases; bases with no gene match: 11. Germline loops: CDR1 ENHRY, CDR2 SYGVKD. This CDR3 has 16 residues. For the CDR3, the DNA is TGTGCCATCAGCCCCAACCTGGGACAGGAGTCCTACGAGCAGTACTTC. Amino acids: CAISPNLGQESYEQYF.

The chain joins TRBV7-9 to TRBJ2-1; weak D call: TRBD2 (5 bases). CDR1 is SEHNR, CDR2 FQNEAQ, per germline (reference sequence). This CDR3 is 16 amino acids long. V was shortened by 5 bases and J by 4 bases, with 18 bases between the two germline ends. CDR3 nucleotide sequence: TGTGCCAGCAGCAGCCGGGGAGAACACAATTACAATGAGCAGTTCTTC. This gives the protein CASSSRGEHNYNEQFF.

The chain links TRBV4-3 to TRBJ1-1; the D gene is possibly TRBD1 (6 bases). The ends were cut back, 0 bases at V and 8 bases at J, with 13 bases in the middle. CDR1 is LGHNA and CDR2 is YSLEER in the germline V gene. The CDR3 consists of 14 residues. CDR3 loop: CASSQDPDRGEAFF. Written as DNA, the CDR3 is TGCGCCAGCAGCCAAGATCCGGACAGAGGGGAAGCTTTCTTT.

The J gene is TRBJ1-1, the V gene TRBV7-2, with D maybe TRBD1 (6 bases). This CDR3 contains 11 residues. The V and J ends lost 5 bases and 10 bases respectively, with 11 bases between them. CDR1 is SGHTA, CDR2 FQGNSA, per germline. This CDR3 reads CASSLGGRAFF. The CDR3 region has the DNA TGTGCCAGCAGCCTCGGGGGCCGAGCTTTCTTT.

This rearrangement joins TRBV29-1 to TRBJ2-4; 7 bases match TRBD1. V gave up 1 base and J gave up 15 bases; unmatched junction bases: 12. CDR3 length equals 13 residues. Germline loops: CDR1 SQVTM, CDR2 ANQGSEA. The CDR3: CSVEVSLQGPRYF. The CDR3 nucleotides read TGCAGCGTTGAAGTATCTTTACAGGGGCCGCGGTACTTC.

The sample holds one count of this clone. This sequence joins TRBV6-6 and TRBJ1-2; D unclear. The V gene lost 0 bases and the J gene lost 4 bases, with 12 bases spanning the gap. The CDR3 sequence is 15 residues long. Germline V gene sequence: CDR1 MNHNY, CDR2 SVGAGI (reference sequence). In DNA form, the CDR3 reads TGTGCCAGCAGTTACTCGGTGTGGGGATTCTATGGCTACACCTTC. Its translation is CASSYSVWGFYGYTF.

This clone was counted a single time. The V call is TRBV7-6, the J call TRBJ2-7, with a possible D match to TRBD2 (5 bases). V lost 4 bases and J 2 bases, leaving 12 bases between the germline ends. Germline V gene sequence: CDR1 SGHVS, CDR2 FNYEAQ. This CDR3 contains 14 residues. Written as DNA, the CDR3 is TGTGCCAGCAGCTCCCATGGGAGCGCCTACGAGCAGTACTTC. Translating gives CASSSHGSAYEQYF.

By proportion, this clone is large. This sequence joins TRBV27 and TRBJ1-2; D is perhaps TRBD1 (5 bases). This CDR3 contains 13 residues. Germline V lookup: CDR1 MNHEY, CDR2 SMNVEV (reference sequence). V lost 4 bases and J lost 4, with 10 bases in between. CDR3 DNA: TGTGCCAGCAGTTATGCAGGGACCTATGGCTACACCTTC. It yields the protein CASSYAGTYGYTF.

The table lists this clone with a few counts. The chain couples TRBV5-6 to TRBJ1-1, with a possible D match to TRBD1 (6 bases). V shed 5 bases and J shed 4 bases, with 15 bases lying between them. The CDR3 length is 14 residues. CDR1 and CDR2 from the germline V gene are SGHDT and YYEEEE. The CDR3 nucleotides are TGTGCCAGCAGACGGGAGGGGGGTCCCACTGAAGCTTTCTTT. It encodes CASRREGGPTEAFF.

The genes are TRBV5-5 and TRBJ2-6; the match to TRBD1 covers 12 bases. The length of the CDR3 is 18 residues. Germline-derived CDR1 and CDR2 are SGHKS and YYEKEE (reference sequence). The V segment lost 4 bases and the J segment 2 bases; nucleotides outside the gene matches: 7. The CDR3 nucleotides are TGTGCCAGCAGCCCCGCCGGGACAGGGGGCGCTGGGGCCAACGTCCTGACTTTC. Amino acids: CASSPAGTGGAGANVLTF. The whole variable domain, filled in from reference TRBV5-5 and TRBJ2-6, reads DAGVTQSPTHLIKTRGQQVTLRCSPISGHKSVSWYQQVLGQGPQFIFQYYEKEERGRGNFPDRFSARQFPNYSSELNVNALLLGDSALYLCASSPAGTGGAGANVLTFGAGSRLTVL.

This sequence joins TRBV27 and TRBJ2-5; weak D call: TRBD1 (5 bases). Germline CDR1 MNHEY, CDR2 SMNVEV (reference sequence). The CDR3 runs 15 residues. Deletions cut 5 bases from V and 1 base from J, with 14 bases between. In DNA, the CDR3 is TGTGCCAGCAGTGCAGGGCCCTCCTTCCAAGAGACCCAGTACTTC. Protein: CASSAGPSFQETQYF.

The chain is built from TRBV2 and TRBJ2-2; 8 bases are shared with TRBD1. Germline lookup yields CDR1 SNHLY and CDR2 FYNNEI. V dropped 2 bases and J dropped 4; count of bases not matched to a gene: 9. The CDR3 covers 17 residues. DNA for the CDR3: TGTGCCAGCAGTGAACCCCCGGACAGGGAGGCCACCGGGGAGCTGTTTTTT. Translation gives CASSEPPDREATGELFF.

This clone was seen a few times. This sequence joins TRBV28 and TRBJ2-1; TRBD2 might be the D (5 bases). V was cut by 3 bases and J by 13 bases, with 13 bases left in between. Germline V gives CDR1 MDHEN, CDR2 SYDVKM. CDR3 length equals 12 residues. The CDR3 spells CASSLVGVAQFF. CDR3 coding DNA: TGTGCCAGCAGTTTGGTCGGGGTCGCCCAGTTCTTC.

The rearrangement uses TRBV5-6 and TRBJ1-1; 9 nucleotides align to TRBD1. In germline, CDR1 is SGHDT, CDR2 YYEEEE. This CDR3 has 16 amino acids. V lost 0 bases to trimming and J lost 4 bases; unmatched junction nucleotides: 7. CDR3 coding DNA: TGTGCCAGCAGCTTGGTGACAGGGGGGAGGAGCACTGAAGCTTTCTTT. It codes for CASSLVTGGRSTEAFF.

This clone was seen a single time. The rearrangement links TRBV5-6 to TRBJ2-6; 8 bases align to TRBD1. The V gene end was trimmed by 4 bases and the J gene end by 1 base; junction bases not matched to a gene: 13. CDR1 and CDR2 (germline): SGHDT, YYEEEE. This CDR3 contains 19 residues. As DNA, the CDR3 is TGTGCCAGCAGCCCCCGAGGAAGACAGGGGAGGTCTGGGGCCAACGTCCTGACTTTC. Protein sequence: CASSPRGRQGRSGANVLTF. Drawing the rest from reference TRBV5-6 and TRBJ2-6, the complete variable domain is DAGVTQSPTHLIKTRGQQVTLRCSPKSGHDTVSWYQQALGQGPQFIFQYYEEEERQRGNFPDRFSGHQFPNYSSELNVNALLLGDSALYLCASSPRGRQGRSGANVLTFGAGSRLTVL.

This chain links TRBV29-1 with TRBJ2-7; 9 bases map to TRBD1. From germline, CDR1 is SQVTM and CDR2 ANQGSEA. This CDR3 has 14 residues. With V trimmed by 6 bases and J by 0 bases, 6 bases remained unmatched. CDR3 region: CSVEEQGASYEQYF. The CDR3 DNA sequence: TGCAGCGTGGAGGAACAGGGGGCCTCCTACGAGCAGTACTTC.